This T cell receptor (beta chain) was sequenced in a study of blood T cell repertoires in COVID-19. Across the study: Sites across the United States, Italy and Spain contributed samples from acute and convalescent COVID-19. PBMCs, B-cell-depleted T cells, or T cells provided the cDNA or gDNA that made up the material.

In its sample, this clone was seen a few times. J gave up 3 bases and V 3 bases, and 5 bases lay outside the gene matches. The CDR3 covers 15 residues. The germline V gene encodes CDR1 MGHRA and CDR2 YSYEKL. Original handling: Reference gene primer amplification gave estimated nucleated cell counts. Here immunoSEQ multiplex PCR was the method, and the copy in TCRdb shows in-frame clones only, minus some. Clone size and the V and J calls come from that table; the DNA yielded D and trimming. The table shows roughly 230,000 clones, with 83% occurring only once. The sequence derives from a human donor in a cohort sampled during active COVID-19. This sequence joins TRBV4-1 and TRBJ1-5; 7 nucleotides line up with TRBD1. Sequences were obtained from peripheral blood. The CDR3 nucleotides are TGCGCCAGCAGCCAGAGGACAGGCGTCAATCAGCCCCAGCATTTT. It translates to CASSQRTGVNQPQHF.